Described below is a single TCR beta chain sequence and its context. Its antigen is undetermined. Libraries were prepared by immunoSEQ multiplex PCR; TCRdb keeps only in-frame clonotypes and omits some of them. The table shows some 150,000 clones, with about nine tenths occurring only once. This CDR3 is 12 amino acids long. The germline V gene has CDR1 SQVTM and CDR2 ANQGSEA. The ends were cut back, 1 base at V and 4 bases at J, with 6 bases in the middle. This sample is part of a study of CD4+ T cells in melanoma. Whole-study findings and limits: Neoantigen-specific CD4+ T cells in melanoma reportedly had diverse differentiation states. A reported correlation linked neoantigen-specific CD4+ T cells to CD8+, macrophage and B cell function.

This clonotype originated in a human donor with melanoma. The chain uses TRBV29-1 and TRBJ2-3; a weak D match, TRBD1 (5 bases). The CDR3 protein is CSVEVGADTQYF. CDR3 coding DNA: TGCAGCGTTGAAGTAGGGGCAGATACGCAGTATTTT.